This T cell receptor (beta chain) came from a study of CD8+ T cells in alopecia areata. Study-level background: Treatment of the treated patients consisted of oral tofacitinib, 5 to 10 mg twice daily. Study conclusions and caveats: Since there was just one nonresponder, nobody can yet say how baseline CD8+ expansion ties to response. Scalp clonality and expanded CD8+ clones among the top 100 showed significant decreases with tofacitinib.

Stated treatment: oral pan-JAK inhibitor, 5-10 mg twice daily. Researchers gathered lesional scalp punch biopsies and peripheral blood from patients with alopecia areata. V lost 6 bases and J 5 bases, leaving 14 bases between the germline ends. Germline values: CDR1 SGHTA, CDR2 FQGTGA. The CDR3 is made up of 14 amino acids. RNA extraction was followed by reverse transcription into cDNA, which acted as the sequencing template. Method: immunoSEQ multiplex PCR; TCRdb's copy keeps in-frame clones and lacks some. The sample carries around 86,000 clones, around three quarters recorded once. There are a few counts of this clone. Its antigen remains unknown.

The input for sequencing was CD8+ T cells sorted from blood, taken at approximately week 45, from a patient treated with tofacitinib. The receptor's source is a human donor with alopecia areata. This sequence joins TRBV7-3 and TRBJ2-1, with a tentative D call TRBD2 (5 bases). The CDR3 DNA sequence: TGTGCCAGCAGTCCTCGCGGGTCGCACAATGAGCAGTTCTTC. This sequence encodes CASSPRGSHNEQFF.